A selection of T cell receptor beta chains follows, all from one sample in a study of T cell responses to AZD1222 COVID-19 vaccine. Here immunoSEQ multiplex PCR was the method, and the copy in TCRdb shows in-frame clones only, minus some. This table holds about 110,000 clones, about 80% found once. The sample was peripheral blood, taken on day 0 of AZD1222 vaccination. The receptors originated from an adult in good health. CDR3s include the opening cysteine and the closing phenylalanine or tryptophan. D genes are given only for firm matches. Only some rows state a clone size, as once, few, many or a class for expanded clones.

clone size	D gene	V gene	J gene	CDR3 DNA	CDR3 protein
.	.	TRBV11-3	TRBJ1-6	TGTGCCAGCAGCTTAAATTTAGGTTCACCCCTCCACTTT	CASSLNLGSPLHF
.	.	TRBV28	TRBJ2-5	TGTGCCAGCAGTGAAGGGGGGCGAGAGACCCAGTACTTC	CASSEGGRETQYF
.	TRBD2	TRBV3-1/TRBV3-2	TRBJ2-5	TGTGCCAGCAGCCAAACCGTAGCGGGGTTAGAGACCCAGTACTTC	CASSQTVAGLETQYF
.	.	TRBV18	TRBJ2-5	TGTGCCAGCTCACCACAAGAACAAGAGACCCAGTACTTC	CASSPQEQETQYF
.	.	TRBV28	TRBJ1-1	TGTGCCAGCAGTATAAACACTGAAGCTTTCTTT	CASSINTEAFF
.	TRBD1	TRBV6-5	TRBJ1-6	TGTGCCAGCAAGGACGGGACAGGGGTTTCACCCCTCCACTTT	CASKDGTGVSPLHF
.	.	TRBV7-2	TRBJ1-5	TGTGCCAGCAGCCGGGGACCTAGCTATCAGCCCCAGCATTTT	CASSRGPSYQPQHF
few	.	TRBV7-9	TRBJ2-1	TGTGCCAGCAGCTTAGCCGGAGTGGGACATGAGCAGTTCTTC	CASSLAGVGHEQFF
.	.	TRBV7-2	TRBJ1-5	TGTGCCAGCAGCTTATGGTGGAATCAGCCCCAGCATTTT	CASSLWWNQPQHF
once	.	TRBV12-3/TRBV12-4	TRBJ1-6	TGTGCCAGCAGGAGGACTGGAGGGTCGCACTTT	CASRRTGGSHF
few	TRBD1	TRBV6-5	TRBJ2-7	TGTGCCAGCAGTTACTCAGGGACAGGGAACTCCGAGCAGTACTTC	CASSYSGTGNSEQYF
.	.	TRBV27	TRBJ2-3	TGTGCCAGCAGTTTTTTATATTCTAGCGGCACAGATACGCAGTATTTT	CASSFLYSSGTDTQYF
.	.	TRBV18	TRBJ1-6	TGTGCCAGCTCACCAAGCGGTAATTCACCCCTCCACTTT	CASSPSGNSPLHF
.	.	TRBV7-2	TRBJ2-3	TGTGCCAGCAGCGCGCCTGTATTCACAGATACGCAGTATTTT	CASSAPVFTDTQYF
.	.	TRBV28	TRBJ2-3	TGTGCCAGCAAGGCAGGGGGGGCAGATACGCAGTATTTT	CASKAGGADTQYF
.	.	TRBV9	TRBJ2-3	TGTGCCAGCAGCGTAGCCCCAGTAACAGATACGCAGTATTTT	CASSVAPVTDTQYF